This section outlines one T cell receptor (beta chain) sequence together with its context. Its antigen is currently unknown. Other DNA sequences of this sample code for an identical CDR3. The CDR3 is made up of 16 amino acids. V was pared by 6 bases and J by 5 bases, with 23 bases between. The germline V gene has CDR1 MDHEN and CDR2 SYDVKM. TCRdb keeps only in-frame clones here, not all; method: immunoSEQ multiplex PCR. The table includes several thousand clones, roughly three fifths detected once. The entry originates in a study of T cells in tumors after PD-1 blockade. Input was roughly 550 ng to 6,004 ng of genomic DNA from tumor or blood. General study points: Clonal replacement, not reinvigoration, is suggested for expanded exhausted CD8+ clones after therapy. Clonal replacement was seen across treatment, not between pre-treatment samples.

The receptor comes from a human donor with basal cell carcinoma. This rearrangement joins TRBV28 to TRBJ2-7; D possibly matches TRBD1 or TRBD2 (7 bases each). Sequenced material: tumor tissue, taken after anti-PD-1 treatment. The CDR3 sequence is CASRGAGGGPGHEQYF. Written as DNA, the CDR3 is TGTGCCAGCAGGGGTGCAGGGGGGGGGCCAGGCCACGAGCAGTACTTC. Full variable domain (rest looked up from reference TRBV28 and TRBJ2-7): DVKVTQSSRYLVKRTGEKVFLECVQDMDHENMFWYRQDPGLGLRLIYFSYDVKMKEKGDIPEGYSVSREKKERFSLILESASTNQTSMYLCASRGAGGGPGHEQYFGPGTRLTVT.